The sequence of this T cell receptor (beta chain) was determined in a study of blood T cells in healthy people across ages. Study-level findings and limits: Estimates of diversity drawn from one million T cells were considered underestimates.

The use of a sample-barcoded 5' primer and a J-beta primer mix characterized a second PCR of about 7 to 12 cycles. Every cDNA molecule bore a tag from a template-switch adaptor containing 12 random nucleotides. TCRdb re-called the 5' RACE reads through MiXCR, storing one row per CDR3 protein. Of about 1.5 million distinct CDR3 sequences listed, about 42% are singletons. This clonotype appeared a few times. The antigen is unknown. Trimming took 4 bases from V and 6 from J; bases not matched to a gene: 3. Looked up from germline, CDR1 is SNHLY and CDR2 is FYNNEI. The CDR3 extends over 14 amino acids. Approximately 9 milliliters of peripheral blood were drawn from each donor into EDTA-treated tubes.

The receptor's source is a woman between 18 and 30 years old in good health. This chain uses TRBV2 with TRBJ1-4; TRBD1 matches 9 bases. The sequencing sample was made of blood. The CDR3 region is CASSGRTGDEKLFF. The CDR3 coding sequence is TGTGCCAGCAGTGGGAGGACAGGGGATGAAAAACTGTTTTTT. The whole variable domain, filled in from reference TRBV2 and TRBJ1-4, reads EPEVTQTPSHQVTQMGQEVILRCVPISNHLYFYWYRQILGQKVEFLVSFYNNEISEKSEIFDDQFSVERPDGSNFTLKIRSTKLEDSAMYFCASSGRTGDEKLFFGSGTQLSVL.